Presented here are 13 T cell receptor beta chains from one specimen sequenced in a study of cytomegalovirus exposure and HLA in healthy donors. With 60 Vbeta and 13 Jbeta primers, the PCR was carried out. This table comes from immunoSEQ multiplex PCR, and its TCRdb copy is limited to in-frame clones, with some not included. The data contain around 180,000 clones, about 79% of them singletons. Sequencing was done on a sample of PBMCs. The receptors here all came from a girl aged 2 to 10 in good health and CMV-seropositive.

The V gene is TRBV29-1, the J gene TRBJ1-2; D gene uncertain. Trimming pared 8 bases from V and 3 bases from J, leaving 13 bases between. CDR1 SQVTM and CDR2 ANQGSEA come from the germline V gene. The CDR3 length is 12 residues. This CDR3 reads CSTRGPDYGYTF. The CDR3 DNA is TGCAGCACTCGAGGGCCTGACTATGGCTACACCTTC.

The genes are TRBV6-4 and TRBJ1-5; 10 bases map to TRBD1. This CDR3 contains 15 residues. CDR1 is MRHNA and CDR2 is SNTAGT in the germline V gene. The V and J ends lost 6 bases and 7 bases, in that order; junction bases with no gene match: 9. The CDR3 region is CASRARTGGDQPQHF. The CDR3 nucleotides read TGTGCCAGCAGAGCCCGGACAGGGGGTGACCAGCCCCAGCATTTT.

This chain connects TRBV30 to TRBJ2-1; D ambiguous. Looked up from germline, CDR1 is GTSNPN and CDR2 is SVGIG (reference sequence). This CDR3 has 11 amino acids. The V end lost 1 base, the J end lost 7 bases, and 5 bases lay between the germline ends. The chain's CDR3 is CAWSASNEQFF. CDR3 DNA sequence: TGTGCCTGGAGTGCATCAAATGAGCAGTTCTTC.

Worth noting for this clone: Sequence at one end of the junction differs from germline and may be a read error. This sequence joins TRBV2 and TRBJ1-2, with 7 bases identical to TRBD1. The CDR3 loop spans 15 amino acids. Germline-derived CDR1 and CDR2 are SNHLY and FYNNEI. In nucleotides, the CDR3 is TGTGCCAGCAGGGAAGGGACAGCCTCTAACTATGGCTACACCTTC. It yields the protein CASREGTASNYGYTF.

The chain carries TRBV6-5 and TRBJ2-1; unclear D gene. V lost 8 bases and J lost 9, with 14 bases in between. Germline V gene sequence: CDR1 MNHEY, CDR2 SVGAGI. The CDR3 consists of 12 residues. The CDR3 region is CASRSSAGEQFF. The CDR3 DNA sequence: TGTGCCAGCCGCTCCTCCGCCGGTGAGCAGTTCTTC.

The CDR3 nucleotides are TGTGCCAGCAGCTTGGCAGGGCGGAACCTGAACACTGAAGCTTTCTTT. Protein: CASSLAGRNLNTEAFF. The chain combines TRBV5-5 with TRBJ1-1, with a possible D match to TRBD1 (5 bases). Trimming cost V 0 bases and J 0 bases, with 12 bases left between them. Per germline, CDR1 SGHKS and CDR2 YYEKEE (reference sequence). The CDR3 consists of 16 residues. Full variable domain (remainder filled in from reference TRBV5-5 and TRBJ1-1): DAGVTQSPTHLIKTRGQQVTLRCSPISGHKSVSWYQQVLGQGPQFIFQYYEKEERGRGNFPDRFSARQFPNYSSELNVNALLLGDSALYLCASSLAGRNLNTEAFFGQGTRLTVV.

This clone showed up just once. V and J are TRBV5-1 and TRBJ2-1; 8 bases fit TRBD2. The CDR3 has 14 amino acids. CDR1 and CDR2 (germline): SGHRS, YFSETQ. J was trimmed by 3 bases and V by 5 bases; bases with no gene match: 4. The DNA of the CDR3 is TGCGCCAGCAGGCCTACTAGCGGCTACAATGAGCAGTTCTTC. Protein: CASRPTSGYNEQFF.

The V gene is TRBV5-1, the J gene TRBJ2-7; the D is unclear. The germline V gene encodes CDR1 SGHRS and CDR2 YFSETQ. V was shortened by 5 bases and J by 1 base, with 13 bases between the two germline ends. This CDR3 has 14 residues. The CDR3 reads CASSIGYPSYEQYF. CDR3 nucleotides: TGCGCCAGCAGTATCGGGTACCCATCCTACGAGCAGTACTTC.

The chain has TRBV9 and TRBJ2-3; D gene unclear. The V end lost 0 bases, the J end lost 3 bases, and 11 bases lay between the germline ends. Looked up from germline, CDR1 is SGDLS and CDR2 is YYNGEE. CDR3 length: 15 residues. CDR3 protein: CASSVGWSDTDTQYF. The CDR3, as DNA: TGTGCCAGCAGCGTAGGATGGTCAGATACAGATACGCAGTATTTT.

With respect to this clone: Other DNA variants within this sample encode the same CDR3. The chain combines TRBV19 with TRBJ2-7; D is unresolved. Germline V CDR1 and CDR2: LNHDA, SQIVND (reference sequence). Trimming took 3 bases from V and 4 from J, leaving 7 bases between them. This CDR3 is 12 amino acids long. The CDR3 loop reads CASSIGGYEQYF. CDR3 DNA sequence: TGTGCCAGTAGTATTGGCGGTTACGAGCAGTACTTC.

The chain employs TRBV5-1 and TRBJ1-2; 12 bases match TRBD1. The germline V gene encodes CDR1 SGHRS and CDR2 YFSETQ. The V and J ends lost 4 bases and 8 bases, in that order; junction bases with no gene match: 15. The CDR3 extends over 17 amino acids. The CDR3 DNA reads TGCGCCAGCAGCCGGACGGGACAGGGGGCGGGAATAGGCGGCTACACCTTC. Translation gives CASSRTGQGAGIGGYTF.

This chain uses TRBV5-1 with TRBJ2-1; TRBD2 matches 11 bases. The CDR3 loop spans 17 amino acids. Germline CDR1 is SGHRS and CDR2 is YFSETQ. The trim removed 4 bases at V and 6 bases at J, leaving 12 bases unmatched. In DNA, the CDR3 is TGCGCCAGCAGCCCACCTCCTCTAGCGGGAGGACCCAATGAGCAGTTCTTC. The encoded protein is CASSPPPLAGGPNEQFF.

The chain carries TRBV5-1 and TRBJ2-7, with unresolved D. V lost 2 bases, J lost 0 bases, and 9 bases lay in between. The germline gives CDR1 SGHRS, CDR2 YFSETQ. The CDR3 is made up of 14 amino acids. In DNA form, the CDR3 reads TGCGCCAGCAGCTTCAACAGCCCCTCCTACGAGCAGTACTTC. Its translation: CASSFNSPSYEQYF.